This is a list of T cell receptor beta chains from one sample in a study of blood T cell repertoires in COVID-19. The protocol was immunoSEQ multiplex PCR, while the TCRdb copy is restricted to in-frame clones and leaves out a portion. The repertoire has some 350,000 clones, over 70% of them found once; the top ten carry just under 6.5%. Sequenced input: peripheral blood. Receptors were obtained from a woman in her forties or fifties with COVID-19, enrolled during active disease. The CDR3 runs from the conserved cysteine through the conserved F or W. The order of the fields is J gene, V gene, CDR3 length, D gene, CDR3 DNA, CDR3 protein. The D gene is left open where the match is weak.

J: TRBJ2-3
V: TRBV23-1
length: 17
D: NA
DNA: TGCGCCAGCAGTCAATGCCGTGGCGGGACGGGAGCAGATACGCAGTATTTT
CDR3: CASSQCRGGTGADTQYF

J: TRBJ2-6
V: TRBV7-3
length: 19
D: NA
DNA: TGTGCCAGCAGCGGATATAACCTCAGGGCAAGCTCTGGGGCCAACGTCCTGACTTTC
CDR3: CASSGYNLRASSGANVLTF

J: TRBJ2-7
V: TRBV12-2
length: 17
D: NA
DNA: TGTGCAAGTCGCTTAGTGGTTTGGAGCGGGAGGGGATACGAGCAGTACTTC
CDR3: CASRLVVWSGRGYEQYF

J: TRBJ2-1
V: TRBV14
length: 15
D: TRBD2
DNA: TGTGCCAGCAGCCTACTAGCGGGAGTATATTGGGAGCAGTTCTTC
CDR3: CASSLLAGVYWEQFF

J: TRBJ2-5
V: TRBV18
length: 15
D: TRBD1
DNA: TGTGCCAGCTCACCACCAGGGGGCTATGGAGAGACCCAGTACTTC
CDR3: CASSPPGGYGETQYF

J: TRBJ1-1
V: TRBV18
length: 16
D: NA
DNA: TGTGCCAGCTCTCCCCACCCCACAGGACCGAACACTGAAGCTTTCTTT
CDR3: CASSPHPTGPNTEAFF

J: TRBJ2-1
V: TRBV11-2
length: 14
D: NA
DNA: TGTGCCAGCAGCTTATCAGACGGGGACAATGAGCAGTTCTTC
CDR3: CASSLSDGDNEQFF

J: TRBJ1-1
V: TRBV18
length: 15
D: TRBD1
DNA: TGTGCCAGCTCCCCCGAACAGGGACAGTACACTGAAGCTTTCTTT
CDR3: CASSPEQGQYTEAFF

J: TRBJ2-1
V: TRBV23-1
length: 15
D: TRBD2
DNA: TGCGCCAGCAGTCGAAGACTAGCGGAGTACAATGAGCAGTTCTTC
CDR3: CASSRRLAEYNEQFF

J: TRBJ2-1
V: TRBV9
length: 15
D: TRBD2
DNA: TGTGCCAGCAGCGTTAGGGGACTAGCGGACAATGAGCAGTTCTTC
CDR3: CASSVRGLADNEQFF

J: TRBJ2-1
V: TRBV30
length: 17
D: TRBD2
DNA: TGTGCCTGGATGCTTGGCGGGAGGTTCGGGTCCTACAATGAGCAGTTCTTC
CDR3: CAWMLGGRFGSYNEQFF

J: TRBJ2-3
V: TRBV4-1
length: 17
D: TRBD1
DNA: TGCGCCAGCAGCCCTCTCCCCTTGACAGGGGGCTCAGATACGCAGTATTTT
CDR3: CASSPLPLTGGSDTQYF

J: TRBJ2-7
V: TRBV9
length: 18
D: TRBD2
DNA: TGTGCCAGCAGCCTCGGACTAGCGGGCTTCCCTAGCTCCTACGAGCAGTACTTC
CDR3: CASSLGLAGFPSSYEQYF

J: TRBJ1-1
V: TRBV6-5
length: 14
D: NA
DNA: TGTGCCAGCAGTTATCTAGGGGGAAACACTGAAGCTTTCTTT
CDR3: CASSYLGGNTEAFF

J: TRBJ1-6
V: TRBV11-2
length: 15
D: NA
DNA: TGTGCCAGCAGCTTAGTGGGGGGTTGGGGTTCACCCCTCCACTTT
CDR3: CASSLVGGWGSPLHF